A single sample gave rise to the 2 T cell receptor beta chains below, sequenced in a study of shared clonotypes between healthy human individuals. Clones were read by immunoSEQ multiplex PCR, and TCRdb kept only the in-frame ones, dropping some. The sample lists about 600,000 clones; roughly 95% were seen once. The naive CD8 fraction comprised CD45RO-negative cells positively selected for CCR7 and excluded terminally differentiated effector memory CD45RA+ cells. The specimen sequenced was naive CD8+ T cells sorted from blood. The receptors were gathered from a woman aged 30 to 39 in good health.

The chain has TRBV7-9 and TRBJ2-3; the D gene could be TRBD1 or TRBD2 (5 bases each). Trimming left V 5 bases short and J 0 bases short, with 18 bases between. The CDR3 is 17 residues long. CDR1 is SEHNR, CDR2 FQNEAQ, per germline (reference sequence). CDR3 in DNA: TGTGCCAGCAGCGCCTCTGAGGGCAGGGATAGCACAGATACGCAGTATTTT. As protein: CASSASEGRDSTDTQYF.

J is TRBJ2-3 and V is TRBV7-9, with no clear D. Germline CDR1 SEHNR, CDR2 FQNEAQ (reference sequence). The ends were cut back, 6 bases at V and 7 bases at J, with 8 bases in the middle. The CDR3 spans 11 residues. The CDR3 loop is CASREQNTQYF. CDR3 nucleotides: TGTGCCAGCAGAGAACAAAATACGCAGTATTTT. The entire variable domain, with the rest obtained from reference TRBV7-9 and TRBJ2-3, is as follows: DTGVSQNPRHKITKRGQNVTFRCDPISEHNRLYWYRQTLGQGPEFLTYFQNEAQLEKSRLLSDRFSAERPKGSFSTLEIQRTEQGDSAMYLCASREQNTQYFGPGTRLTVL.